The rows below give T cell receptor beta chains drawn from one sample of a study of T-cell memory formation after mild COVID-19. TCRdb fed the 5' RACE reads into MiXCR, producing one record per CDR3 protein. Seen here are a few hundred thousand distinct CDR3 sequences, around 15% observed once, and the top ten hold 22%. Material for sequencing was PBMCs or a T cell subset sorted from them (not recorded which). All receptors come from a man between 18 and 29 years old who had mild COVID-19 (a few samples of this study predate the infection). Cell type and time point are not known. Both conserved end residues are part of each CDR3. The D gene is left open where the match is weak. Not every row has a clone size; where given, it reads once, few, many or a size class.

d_gene	abundance	v_gene	j_gene	CDR3nt	CDR3aa
TRBD1	NA	TRBV12-3/TRBV12-4	TRBJ2-3	TGTGCCAGCAAGCGAAGGGGGCCAAGGGCGGCAGATACGCAGTATTTT	CASKRRGPRAADTQYF
TRBD1	few	TRBV28	TRBJ2-3	TGTGCCAGCAGTCCGCGTCGACAGGGTGGAAGTTTGCAGTATTTT	CASSPRRQGGSLQYF
NA	NA	TRBV30	TRBJ2-4	TGTGCCTGGAAGTCCGACCACATTCAGTACTTC	CAWKSDHIQYF
NA	NA	TRBV4-2	TRBJ2-3	TGTGCCAGCAGCCCACGGACAGCTCATGGCACAGATACGCAGTATTTT	CASSPRTAHGTDTQYF
NA	few	TRBV2	TRBJ2-3	TGTGCCAGCACTACGCTGGCTAGCGTGGCAGATACGCAGTATTTT	CASTTLASVADTQYF
TRBD1	NA	TRBV7-9	TRBJ1-1	TGTGCCAGCATCCAGGGACAGGGAGACACTGAAGCTTTCTTT	CASIQGQGDTEAFF
TRBD1	NA	TRBV7-2	TRBJ2-1	TGTGCCAGCAGATTCAGGGGGCGCAGGGCTTCAGATGAGCAGTTCTTC	CASRFRGRRASDEQFF
NA	few	TRBV6-6	TRBJ1-4	TGTGCCAGCAGTTACAGAGCTAATGAAAAACTGTTTTTT	CASSYRANEKLFF
TRBD1	few	TRBV27	TRBJ1-2	TGTGCCAGCAGTCCGATCGGGACAGGGGGGGCTGGATATGGCTACACCTTC	CASSPIGTGGAGYGYTF
NA	NA	TRBV7-2	TRBJ2-3	TGTGCCAGCACCGCTGTCACAGATACGCAGTATTTT	CASTAVTDTQYF
TRBD2	few	TRBV15	TRBJ2-4	TGTGCCACCAGCGACGGGACTAGCGGGGTGGCCAAAAACATTCAGTACTTC	CATSDGTSGVAKNIQYF
TRBD1	many	TRBV5-5	TRBJ2-1	TGTGCCAGCAGCTTACGACAGGGGGTGACCAATGAGCAGTTCTTC	CASSLRQGVTNEQFF
NA	NA	TRBV11-2	TRBJ2-5	TGTGCCAGCAGCGCTGAAGGGGGACAGACCCAGTACTTC	CASSAEGGQTQYF
TRBD2	NA	TRBV10-3	TRBJ2-3	TGTGCCATCAGTGAGTCGACCAGCGGGGGGTACACAGATACGCAGTATTTT	CAISESTSGGYTDTQYF
NA	NA	TRBV13	TRBJ1-1	TGTGCCAGCAGCTTCGGGCTGGCTGAAGCTTTCTTT	CASSFGLAEAFF
NA	few	TRBV13	TRBJ2-3	TGTGCCAGCAGCTTAGAACGACAAATATATACGCAGTATTTT	CASSLERQIYTQYF
NA	NA	TRBV7-3	TRBJ1-3	TGTGCCAGCAGCTTCCTTGGATTCAGACCTTCCTCTGGAAACACCATATATTTT	CASSFLGFRPSSGNTIYF
NA	NA	TRBV11-1	TRBJ2-5	TGTGCCAGCAGCCTTCCTCGGGGAGCGGACCAAGAGACCCAGTACTTC	CASSLPRGADQETQYF
TRBD1	NA	TRBV5-1	TRBJ1-6	TGCGCCAGCAGCCCCCCGGGGACAGTAAATTCACCCCTCCACTTT	CASSPPGTVNSPLHF
NA	NA	TRBV7-9	TRBJ2-2	TGTGCCAGCAGCTCTCCGCGCGGGACCTCTAACACCGGGGAGCTGTTTTTT	CASSSPRGTSNTGELFF
NA	many	TRBV5-5	TRBJ1-2	TGTGCCAGCAGCTTGGGCGATAACTATGGCTACACCTTC	CASSLGDNYGYTF
TRBD2	NA	TRBV25-1	TRBJ2-5	TGTGCCAGCAGTGCTATACCTGGGGCTAGCGGGACCCAAGAGACCCAGTACTTC	CASSAIPGASGTQETQYF
NA	NA	TRBV2	TRBJ2-4	TGTGCCAGCAGGGGGAAAGAAGATGGCATTCAGTACTTC	CASRGKEDGIQYF
NA	NA	TRBV5-6	TRBJ2-1	TGTGCCAGCAGCTTGGTGGGTTACTATGAGCAGTTCTTC	CASSLVGYYEQFF
TRBD1	NA	TRBV7-3	TRBJ2-3	TGTGCCAGCAGCTTCGCAGGGGGCCTTACAGATACGCAGTATTTT	CASSFAGGLTDTQYF
NA	NA	TRBV7-9	TRBJ1-3	TGTGCCACCGAATGGGGCTCTGGAAACACCATATATTTT	CATEWGSGNTIYF
TRBD1	NA	TRBV27	TRBJ1-2	TGTGCCAGCAGTCTACAGGGGATCGGCTATGGCTACACCTTC	CASSLQGIGYGYTF
NA	NA	TRBV6-5	TRBJ1-2	TGTGCCAGCACCTCGTCGGGCTCTAACTATGGCTACACCTTC	CASTSSGSNYGYTF
NA	few	TRBV20-1	TRBJ1-3	TGCAGTGCTAGAGATCTACATAACTCTGGAAACACCATATATTTT	CSARDLHNSGNTIYF
NA	few	TRBV19	TRBJ1-1	TGTGCCAGTAGTATAGAGCCCCCGGCTGAAGCTTTCTTT	CASSIEPPAEAFF
TRBD2	NA	TRBV20-1	TRBJ2-2	TGCAGTGCTCCGGGACTAGCGGGGATCGGGGAGCTGTTTTTT	CSAPGLAGIGELFF
TRBD2	few	TRBV2	TRBJ2-3	TGTGCCAGCAGTGCGCGGGCGGGGGAGTCAGATACGCAGTATTTT	CASSARAGESDTQYF
NA	NA	TRBV12-3/TRBV12-4	TRBJ1-1	TGTGCCAGCAGTTTGCGGGGGGGGAGGACTGAAGCTTTCTTT	CASSLRGGRTEAFF
NA	few	TRBV5-1	TRBJ2-7	TGCGCCAGCAGCTTGGCCACAAGGGGCAACGAGCAGTACTTC	CASSLATRGNEQYF
NA	NA	TRBV4-2	TRBJ1-6	TGTGCCAGCAGCCAAGAAGGGCGGGAGTCACCCCTCCACTTT	CASSQEGRESPLHF
NA	NA	TRBV4-3	TRBJ2-7	TGCGCCAGCAGCCAAGGCCCAGGCCCCTCCTACGAGCAGTACTTC	CASSQGPGPSYEQYF
TRBD1	few	TRBV29-1	TRBJ2-7	TGCAGCGCCTCCCCTAGGACAGGGGTCGGGTACGAGCAGTACTTC	CSASPRTGVGYEQYF
NA	few	TRBV20-1	TRBJ2-1	TGCAGTGCTAGAGTTCGTTACTCCCGAAATGAGCAGTTCTTC	CSARVRYSRNEQFF
NA	few	TRBV29-1	TRBJ1-3	TGCAGCGTGCAGACCGACTCTGGAAACACCATATATTTT	CSVQTDSGNTIYF
NA	once	TRBV5-1	TRBJ2-2	TGCGCCAGCAGCTTGAGGCAGTCAGACACCGGGGAGCTGTTTTTT	CASSLRQSDTGELFF
NA	NA	TRBV29-1	TRBJ1-1	TGCAGCGTAGAGGACTGGACCACCACTGAAGCTTTCTTT	CSVEDWTTTEAFF
NA	NA	TRBV5-1	TRBJ1-1	TGCGCCAGCAGCTTGGTCGACAGCCTGAACACTGAAGCTTTCTTT	CASSLVDSLNTEAFF
NA	few	TRBV12-3/TRBV12-4	TRBJ1-2	TGTGCCAGCAGTCTGGACAGAATCTATGGCTACACCTTC	CASSLDRIYGYTF
TRBD1	NA	TRBV12-3/TRBV12-4	TRBJ2-1	TGTGCCAGCAAAAACGTGGGGGACAGCCACAATGAGCAGTTCTTC	CASKNVGDSHNEQFF
TRBD2	few	TRBV6-4	TRBJ2-3	TGTGCCAGCAGTGACTCGGCTAGCGGGGGAGCAGATACGCAGTATTTT	CASSDSASGGADTQYF
TRBD2	few	TRBV5-1	TRBJ2-5	TGCGCCAGCAGCTTGGCGTCTGGGACTAGCGGACCGTCACGGACCCAGTACTTC	CASSLASGTSGPSRTQYF
NA	NA	TRBV3-1	TRBJ2-2	TGTGCCAGCAGCCAGAACAGGAACACCGGGGAGCTGTTTTTT	CASSQNRNTGELFF
NA	NA	TRBV6-5	TRBJ2-1	TGTGCCAGCAGTTTCGGGACCCTCAATGAGCAGTTCTTC	CASSFGTLNEQFF
NA	NA	TRBV12-5	TRBJ2-7	TGTGCTAGTGGGGTGGTTTACGAGCAGTACTTC	CASGVVYEQYF
TRBD2	many	TRBV6-4	TRBJ2-1	TGTGCCAGCAGTCCCTTCGGGGGGGCTAACAATGAGCAGTTCTTC	CASSPFGGANNEQFF
NA	few	TRBV7-9	TRBJ2-7	TGTGCCAGCAGCCCTGCAGGGCTCTCCTACGAGCAGTACTTC	CASSPAGLSYEQYF
NA	few	TRBV5-1	TRBJ1-4	TGCGCCAGCAGCTCTTCCCAGGGCGCAACTAATGAAAAACTGTTTTTT	CASSSSQGATNEKLFF
NA	NA	TRBV7-2	TRBJ2-1	TGTGCCAGCAGCTTTCCCGGACTAGGGGGGGACAATGAGCAGTTCTTC	CASSFPGLGGDNEQFF
NA	NA	TRBV24-1	TRBJ2-5	TGTGCCACCAGTGAGCTCAGGGCGAGGGGCCAAGAGACCCAGTACTTC	CATSELRARGQETQYF